These 21 T cell receptor beta chains were sequenced from one sample in a study of monozygotic twins with inflammatory bowel disease. For each CDR3 protein, TCRdb gives one entry from its re-call of the 5' RACE reads, without DNA. The sample totals a few hundred thousand distinct CDR3 sequences. The sequencing input was blood. The origin of the receptors is a human donor with ulcerative colitis or Crohn's disease, or a healthy co-twin of an affected twin (not recorded which).

The chain joins TRBV12-3 or TRBV12-4 to TRBJ1-5. The CDR3 is 17 amino acids. CDR3 protein: CASSLAKQAQSNQPQHF.

The V call is TRBV5-1, the J call TRBJ2-3; without DNA, the TCRdb call of TRBD1 cannot be checked. The germline gives CDR1 SGHRS, CDR2 YFSETQ. The CDR3 has 14 amino acids. This chain's CDR3 is CASSLTGTTDTQYF.

The chain employs TRBV2 and TRBJ1-6. The CDR3 has 11 amino acids. Germline V lookup: CDR1 SNHLY, CDR2 FYNNEI. This chain's CDR3 is CASSEAPPLHF.

The chain joins TRBV11-2 to TRBJ2-1; TCRdb proposes TRBD1, but this gene call is untestable without DNA. The V gene's germline CDR1 is SGHAT and CDR2 FQNNGV. The length of the CDR3 is 18 residues. CDR3 in amino acids: CASSFGPRGGQSYNEQFF.

The gene calls are TRBV3-1 and TRBJ2-2. This CDR3 has 12 residues. CDR1 is LGHDT and CDR2 is YNNKEL in the germline V gene (reference sequence). CDR3 amino acids: CASSQGTGELFF.

The chain recombines TRBV6-2 or TRBV6-3 with TRBJ2-7; checking the TCRdb D call of TRBD1 is not possible without DNA. The CDR3 has 13 residues. Germline V gene data show CDR1 as MNHEY and CDR2 as SVGEGT. CDR3: CASSRDSLYEQYF.

The V and J genes are TRBV9 and TRBJ2-7. The V gene's germline CDR1 is SGDLS and CDR2 YYNGEE. This CDR3 is 14 amino acids long. CDR3 region: CASSVGRYGDEQYF. The variable domain in full, with the rest retrieved from reference TRBV9 and TRBJ2-7, is DSGVTQTPKHLITATGQRVTLRCSPRSGDLSVYWYQQSLDQGLQFLIQYYNGEERAKGNILERFSAQQFPDLHSELNLSSLELGDSALYFCASSVGRYGDEQYFGPGTRLTVT.

CDR3 protein: CASSSQGATNEKLFF. The rearrangement joins TRBV5-1 to TRBJ1-4; checking the TCRdb D call of TRBD1 is not possible without DNA. The CDR3 runs to 15 residues. Germline-derived CDR1 and CDR2 are SGHRS and YFSETQ.

The chain has TRBV6-5 and TRBJ2-7; the TRBD2 assignment by TCRdb is unverifiable without DNA. CDR1 MNHEY and CDR2 SVGAGI come from the germline V gene. The CDR3 runs to 15 residues. CDR3 region: CASRLQGEPSYEQYF.

The chain has TRBV19 and TRBJ2-5; TCRdb's D call, TRBD1, is unchecked because there is no DNA. Germline CDR1 LNHDA, CDR2 SQIVND (reference sequence). This CDR3 contains 15 residues. This CDR3 reads CASSMAGEYQETQYF.

The rearrangement uses TRBV20-1 and TRBJ2-3; the D gene TCRdb calls, TRBD1, cannot be checked with no DNA. The germline CDR1 and CDR2 sequences are DFQATT and SNEGSKA (reference sequence). The CDR3 runs 15 residues. This chain's CDR3 is CSPSSGTIRTDTQYF.

The chain carries TRBV7-2 and TRBJ2-1; the D gene TCRdb calls, TRBD1, cannot be checked with no DNA. Germline-derived CDR1 and CDR2 are SGHTA and FQGNSA. CDR3 length: 15 residues. The CDR3 here is CASSSLDRAPNEQFF. Using reference TRBV7-2 and TRBJ2-1 for the parts outside the CDR3, the full variable domain is GAGVSQSPSNKVTEKGKDVELRCDPISGHTALYWYRQSLGQGLEFLIYFQGNSAPDKSGLPSDRFSAERTGGSVSTLTIQRTQQEDSAVYLCASSSLDRAPNEQFFGPGTRLTVL.

This rearrangement joins TRBV12-3 or TRBV12-4 to TRBJ1-2; no DNA is available, so the TRBD1 call from TCRdb remains unchecked. The CDR3 is 14 amino acids. CDR3 sequence reads: CASSLQDRIYGYTF.

The chain uses TRBV6-5 and TRBJ2-5. The CDR3 sequence is 14 residues long. Germline CDR1 reads MNHEY; CDR2 reads SVGAGI. The CDR3 spells CASSYGVREETQYF.

V and J are TRBV18 and TRBJ1-4. The CDR3 has 13 residues. The germline V gene encodes CDR1 KGHSH and CDR2 LQKENI. The CDR3 spells CASSRPQQEKLFF. Together with reference TRBV18 and TRBJ1-4, the CDR3 gives the full variable domain: NAGVMQNPRHLVRRRGQEARLRCSPMKGHSHVYWYRQLPEEGLKFMVYLQKENIIDESGMPKERFSAEFPKEGPSILRIQQVVRGDSAAYFCASSRPQQEKLFFGSGTQLSVL.

This chain uses TRBV27 with TRBJ2-1; TCRdb selects TRBD2, and the lack of DNA leaves this call unchecked. Germline V gene sequence: CDR1 MNHEY, CDR2 SMNVEV (reference sequence). The CDR3 spans 15 residues. CDR3 residues: CASSSSGASYNEQFF.

This rearrangement joins TRBV20-1 to TRBJ1-1; TCRdb's D call, TRBD1, is unchecked because there is no DNA. This CDR3 has 17 amino acids. Germline CDR1 and CDR2: DFQATT and SNEGSKA (reference sequence). This chain's CDR3 is CSARQSGTVKRNTEAFF.

The chain is built from TRBV15 and TRBJ2-3. Germline CDR1 is LNHNV and CDR2 is YYDKDF (reference sequence). The CDR3 is made up of 13 amino acids. The CDR3 reads CATSLGLTDTQYF.

This chain joins TRBV5-6 and TRBJ2-3; the D gene TCRdb calls, TRBD1, cannot be checked with no DNA. Per the germline V gene, CDR1 is SGHDT and CDR2 is YYEEEE. The CDR3 has 15 residues. The CDR3 loop is CASSLVWGRGDTQYF.

The CDR3 reads CSATPGTGDTEAFF. The chain couples TRBV20-1 to TRBJ1-1; checking the TCRdb D call of TRBD1 is not possible without DNA. This CDR3 spans 14 amino acids. Per germline, CDR1 DFQATT and CDR2 SNEGSKA (reference sequence).

The chain has TRBV4-2 and TRBJ2-6; no DNA is available, so the TRBD1 call from TCRdb remains unchecked. The CDR3 runs 18 residues. Germline-derived CDR1 and CDR2 are LGHNA and YNFKEQ. CDR3: CASTPGQGAVSGANVLTF.